This T cell receptor beta chain was observed in a study of identical twins. Notes on the study in general: Cross-sectional statistical analysis, not tracking of the same donors, underpinned the conclusions. Models, which agreed with sharing between unrelated individuals, nonetheless underestimated the out-of-frame TCR alpha sharing seen in monozygotic twins.

Germline CDR1 and CDR2: SGHVS and FQNEAQ. This CDR3 region has 15 residues. V gave up 3 bases and J gave up 4 bases, with 14 bases separating them. In regard to this clonotype: Antigen: not known.

Unique molecular identifiers were in the cDNA, with template-switch universal primer binding. TCRdb ran MiXCR on the 5' RACE reads and lists one entry per CDR3 protein. The sample lists 450,000 to 650,000 distinct CDR3 sequences, approximately 14% occurring once. These data were also reused for a study on yellow fever vaccine responses in identical twins. From that second work: Among the twins, the vaccine T cell response reportedly seemed partly convergent and partly personalized.

Sequencing was carried out using CD4+ T cells sorted from blood. J is TRBJ2-3 and V is TRBV7-8; no clear D gene. This sequence was found in a woman between 18 and 29 years old in good health. The CDR3 DNA is TGTGCCAGCAGCTTTTGGGTCCGCGGAGCAGATACGCAGTATTTT. Its translation is CASSFWVRGADTQYF.